This T cell receptor beta chain was found in a study of CD8 T cells in ankylosing spondylitis. Study observations and caveats: Within ankylosing spondylitis blood, a TCR beta motif made up of fewer than ten highly homologous variants appeared to be characteristic. Reportedly, significant enrichment of disease-linked clones occurred in matched ankylosing spondylitis synovial fluid.

This clonotype was found many times. As yet, its antigen is unknown. Quantitative 5'-RACE with molecular barcodes produced the TCR beta libraries. TCRdb independently ran MiXCR on the 5' RACE reads; one entry per CDR3 protein. The table includes about 220,000 distinct CDR3 sequences, around 7.9% detected once. The source material was blood, either unsorted or a sorted T cell fraction (not recorded which). This sequence originates from a male donor with ankylosing spondylitis.

CDR3 bases: TGTGCCAGCAGTTTGCAGGGGACGTATGCGTACAATGAGCAGTTCTTC. This gives the protein CASSLQGTYAYNEQFF. This chain joins TRBV27 and TRBJ2-1, with D possibly being TRBD1 (6 bases). CDR1 is MNHEY, CDR2 SMNVEV, per germline (reference sequence). Trimming shortened V by 3 bases and J by 4 bases, and 16 bases separated the two germline ends. The CDR3 extends over 16 amino acids.